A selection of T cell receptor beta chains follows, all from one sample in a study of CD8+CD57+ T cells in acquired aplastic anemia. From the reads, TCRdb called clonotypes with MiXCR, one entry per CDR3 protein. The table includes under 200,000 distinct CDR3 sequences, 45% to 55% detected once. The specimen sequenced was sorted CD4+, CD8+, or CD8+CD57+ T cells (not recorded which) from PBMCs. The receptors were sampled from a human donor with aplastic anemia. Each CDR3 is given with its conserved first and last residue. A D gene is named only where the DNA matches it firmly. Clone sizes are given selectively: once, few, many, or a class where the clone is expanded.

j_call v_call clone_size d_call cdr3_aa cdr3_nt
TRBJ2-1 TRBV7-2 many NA CASSDLGYNEQFF TGTGCCAGCAGCGACCTAGGGTACAATGAGCAGTTCTTC
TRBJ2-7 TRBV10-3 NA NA CAISGVGGYEQYF TGTGCCATCAGTGGAGTCGGGGGCTACGAGCAGTACTTC
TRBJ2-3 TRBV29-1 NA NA CSVGLRISTDTQYF TGCAGCGTTGGTTTACGGATTAGCACAGATACGCAGTATTTT
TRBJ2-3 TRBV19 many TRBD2 CASKGLAVSSDTQYF TGTGCCAGTAAGGGACTAGCCGTTAGTTCAGATACGCAGTATTTT
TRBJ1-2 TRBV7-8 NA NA CASSSRFGPPGYTF TGTGCCAGCAGCTCCCGATTTGGCCCGCCCGGCTACACCTTC
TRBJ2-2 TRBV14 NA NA CASSQEDFTGELFF TGTGCCAGCAGCCAGGAAGATTTCACCGGGGAGCTGTTTTTT
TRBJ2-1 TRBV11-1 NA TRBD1 CASSSVQGASSYNEQFF TGTGCCAGCAGCTCGGTACAGGGGGCCAGCTCCTACAATGAGCAGTTCTTC
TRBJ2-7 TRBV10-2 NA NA CASSFLSSGANYEQYF TGCGCCAGCAGTTTCCTTTCGTCCGGGGCCAACTACGAGCAGTACTTC
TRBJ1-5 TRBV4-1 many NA CASSQSYYQPQHF TGCGCCAGCAGCCAATCTTATTATCAGCCCCAGCATTTT
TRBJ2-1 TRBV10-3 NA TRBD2 CAIRTSGGAENEQFF TGTGCCATCAGAACTAGCGGGGGGGCCGAAAATGAGCAGTTCTTC
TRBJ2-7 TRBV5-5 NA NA CASSQVESSYEQYF TGTGCCAGCAGCCAAGTCGAGAGCTCCTACGAGCAGTACTTC
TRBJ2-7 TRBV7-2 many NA CASSWDSWYEQYF TGTGCCAGCAGCTGGGACTCATGGTACGAGCAGTACTTC
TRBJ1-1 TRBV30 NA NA CAWSLGGLGTEAFF TGTGCCTGGAGCCTCGGGGGGCTCGGGACTGAAGCTTTCTTT
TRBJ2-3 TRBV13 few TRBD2 CASSSPGLAGATDTQYF TGTGCCAGCAGCTCCCCGGGACTAGCGGGAGCAACAGATACGCAGTATTTT
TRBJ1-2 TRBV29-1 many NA CSVAASSYGYTF TGCAGCGTTGCTGCCAGTTCTTATGGCTACACCTTC
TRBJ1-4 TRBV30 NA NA CAWSAHNDKLFF TGTGCCTGGAGTGCTCATAATGACAAACTGTTTTTT
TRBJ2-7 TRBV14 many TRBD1 CASSQDDRGRHEQYF TGTGCCAGCAGCCAAGATGACAGGGGGCGTCACGAGCAGTACTTC
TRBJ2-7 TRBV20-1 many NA CSARDQKGGWEQYF TGCAGTGCTAGAGATCAGAAGGGGGGGTGGGAGCAGTACTTC
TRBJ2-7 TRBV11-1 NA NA CASSPEATRVREEQYF TGTGCCAGCAGCCCGGAGGCGACGCGAGTCCGCGAGGAGCAGTACTTC
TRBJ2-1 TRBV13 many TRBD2 CASSIRTSGRADEQFF TGTGCCAGCAGCATCCGTACTAGCGGGAGGGCCGATGAGCAGTTCTTC
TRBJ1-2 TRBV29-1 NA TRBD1 CSVEYLTGANYGYTF TGCAGCGTTGAATACCTAACAGGGGCCAACTATGGCTACACCTTC
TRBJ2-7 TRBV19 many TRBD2 CASSLGLAGVGEQYF TGTGCCAGTAGTCTGGGACTAGCGGGAGTCGGGGAGCAGTACTTC
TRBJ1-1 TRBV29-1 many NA CSVGLGPLNTEAFF TGCAGCGTTGGGTTAGGGCCCTTGAACACTGAAGCTTTCTTT
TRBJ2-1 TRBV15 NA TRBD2 CATSRAIGLADNEQFF TGTGCCACCAGCAGAGCGATTGGACTAGCGGACAATGAGCAGTTCTTC
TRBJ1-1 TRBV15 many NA CATSGAPLGPNTEAFF TGTGCCACCAGCGGGGCCCCGCTTGGTCCGAACACTGAAGCTTTCTTT
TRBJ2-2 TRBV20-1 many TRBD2 CSAYTAGAGELFF TGCAGTGCTTACACAGCGGGAGCCGGGGAGCTGTTTTTT
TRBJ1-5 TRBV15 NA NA CATSRTQASNQPQHF TGTGCCACCAGCAGGACACAGGCCAGCAATCAGCCCCAGCATTTT
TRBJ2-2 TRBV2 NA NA CASSLRAGAGAGELFF TGTGCCAGCAGCTTGCGGGCGGGAGCAGGGGCCGGGGAGCTGTTTTTT
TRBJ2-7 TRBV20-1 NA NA CSATGTGQYF TGCAGTGCTACCGGGACCGGGCAGTACTTC
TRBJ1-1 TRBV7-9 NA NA CASSLARGYTEAFF TGTGCCAGCAGCTTAGCACGGGGCTATACTGAAGCTTTCTTT
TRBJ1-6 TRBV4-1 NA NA CASSQLPTDSNSPLHF TGCGCCAGCAGCCAATTGCCCACGGACAGTAATTCACCCCTCCACTTT
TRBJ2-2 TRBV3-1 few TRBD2 CASSQDLLAANTGELFF TGTGCCAGCAGCCAAGATCTCCTAGCGGCGAACACCGGGGAGCTGTTTTTT
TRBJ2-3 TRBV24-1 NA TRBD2 CATSGSSGRPDTQYF TGTGCCACCAGTGGTTCTAGCGGGCGGCCAGATACGCAGTATTTT
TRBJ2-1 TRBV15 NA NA CATSRDWGEQFF TGTGCCACCAGCAGAGATTGGGGTGAGCAGTTCTTC
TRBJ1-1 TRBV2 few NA CASSVKAGYTEAFF TGTGCCAGCAGCGTTAAAGCAGGGTACACTGAAGCTTTCTTT
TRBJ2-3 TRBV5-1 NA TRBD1 CASSTGTGATDTQYF TGCGCCAGCAGCACTGGGACAGGGGCCACAGATACGCAGTATTTT
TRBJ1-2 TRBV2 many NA CASSEEPYGYTF TGTGCCAGCAGTGAGGAACCTTATGGCTACACCTTC
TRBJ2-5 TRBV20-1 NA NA CSARDFPPSRLETQYF TGCAGTGCTAGAGATTTTCCCCCTAGTAGGCTGGAGACCCAGTACTTC
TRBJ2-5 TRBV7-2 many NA CASSFAGLEETQYF TGTGCCAGCAGCTTCGCGGGACTTGAAGAGACCCAGTACTTC
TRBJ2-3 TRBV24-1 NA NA CATSDLTSSGASGQYF TGTGCCACCAGTGATTTGACCTCTAGTGGCGCCAGCGGGCAGTATTTT
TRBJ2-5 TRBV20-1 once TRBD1 CSARRDRNQETQYF TGCAGTGCTAGACGGGACAGGAACCAAGAGACCCAGTACTTC
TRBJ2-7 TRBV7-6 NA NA CASSPGGGSYEQYF TGTGCCAGCAGCCCAGGGGGGGGATCCTACGAGCAGTACTTC
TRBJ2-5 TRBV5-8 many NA CASSVEGGETQYF TGTGCCAGCAGCGTGGAAGGTGGAGAGACCCAGTACTTC
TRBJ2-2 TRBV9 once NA CASSSQGLNTGELFF TGTGCCAGCAGCTCCCAAGGACTAAACACCGGGGAGCTGTTTTTT
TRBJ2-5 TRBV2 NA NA CASSKLETQYF TGTGCCAGCAGTAAGTTAGAGACCCAGTACTTC